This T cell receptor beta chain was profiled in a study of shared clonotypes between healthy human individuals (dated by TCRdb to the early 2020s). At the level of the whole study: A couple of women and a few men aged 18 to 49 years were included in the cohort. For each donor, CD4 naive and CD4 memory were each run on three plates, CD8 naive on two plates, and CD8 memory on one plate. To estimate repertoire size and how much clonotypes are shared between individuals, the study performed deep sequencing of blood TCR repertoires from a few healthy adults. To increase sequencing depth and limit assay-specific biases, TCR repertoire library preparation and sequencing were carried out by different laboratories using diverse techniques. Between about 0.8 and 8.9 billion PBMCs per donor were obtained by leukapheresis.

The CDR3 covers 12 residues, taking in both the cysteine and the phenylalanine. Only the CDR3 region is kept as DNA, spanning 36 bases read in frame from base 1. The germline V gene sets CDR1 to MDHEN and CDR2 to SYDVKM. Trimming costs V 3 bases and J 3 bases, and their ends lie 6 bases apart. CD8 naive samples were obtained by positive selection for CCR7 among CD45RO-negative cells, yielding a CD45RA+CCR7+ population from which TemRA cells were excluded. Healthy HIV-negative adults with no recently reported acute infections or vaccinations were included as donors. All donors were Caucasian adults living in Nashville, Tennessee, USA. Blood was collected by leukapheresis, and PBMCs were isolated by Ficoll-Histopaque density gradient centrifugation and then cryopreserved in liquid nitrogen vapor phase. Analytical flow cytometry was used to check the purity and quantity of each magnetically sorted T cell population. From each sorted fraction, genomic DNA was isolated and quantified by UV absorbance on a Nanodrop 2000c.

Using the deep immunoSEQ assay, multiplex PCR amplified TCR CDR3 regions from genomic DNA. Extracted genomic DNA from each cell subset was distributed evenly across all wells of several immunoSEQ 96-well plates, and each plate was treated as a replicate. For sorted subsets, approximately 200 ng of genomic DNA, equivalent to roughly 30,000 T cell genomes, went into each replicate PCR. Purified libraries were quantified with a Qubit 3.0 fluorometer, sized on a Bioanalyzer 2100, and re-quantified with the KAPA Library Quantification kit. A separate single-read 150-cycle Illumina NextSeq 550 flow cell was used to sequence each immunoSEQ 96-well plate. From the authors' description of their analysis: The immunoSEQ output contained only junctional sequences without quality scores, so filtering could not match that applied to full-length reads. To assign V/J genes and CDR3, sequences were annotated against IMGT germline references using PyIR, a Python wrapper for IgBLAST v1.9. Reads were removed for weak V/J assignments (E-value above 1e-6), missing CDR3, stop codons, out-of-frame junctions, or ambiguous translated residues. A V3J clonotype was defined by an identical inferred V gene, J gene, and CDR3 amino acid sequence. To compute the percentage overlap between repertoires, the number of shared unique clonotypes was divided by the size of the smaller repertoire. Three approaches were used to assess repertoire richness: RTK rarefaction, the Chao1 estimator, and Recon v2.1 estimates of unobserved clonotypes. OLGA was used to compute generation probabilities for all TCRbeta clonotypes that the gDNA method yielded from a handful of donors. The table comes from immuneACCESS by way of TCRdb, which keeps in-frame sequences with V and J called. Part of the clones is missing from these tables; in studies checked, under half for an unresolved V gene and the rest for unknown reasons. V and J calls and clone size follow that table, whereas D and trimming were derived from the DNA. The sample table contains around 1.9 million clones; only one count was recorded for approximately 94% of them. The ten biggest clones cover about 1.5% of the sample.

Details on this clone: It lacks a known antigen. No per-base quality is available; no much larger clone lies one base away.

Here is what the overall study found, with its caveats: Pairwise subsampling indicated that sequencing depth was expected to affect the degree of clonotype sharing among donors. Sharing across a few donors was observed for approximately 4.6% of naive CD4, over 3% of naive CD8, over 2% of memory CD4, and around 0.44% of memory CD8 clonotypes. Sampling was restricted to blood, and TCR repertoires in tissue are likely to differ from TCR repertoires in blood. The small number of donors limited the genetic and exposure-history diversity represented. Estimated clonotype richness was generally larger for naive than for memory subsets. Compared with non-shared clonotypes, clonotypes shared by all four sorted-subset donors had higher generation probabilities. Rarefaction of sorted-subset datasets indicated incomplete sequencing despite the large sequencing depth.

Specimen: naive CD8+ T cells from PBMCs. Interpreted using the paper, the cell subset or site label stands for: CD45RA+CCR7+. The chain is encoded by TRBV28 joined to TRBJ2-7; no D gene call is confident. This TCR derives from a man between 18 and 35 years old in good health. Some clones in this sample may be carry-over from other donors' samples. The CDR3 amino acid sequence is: CASSLADYEQYF. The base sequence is TGTGCCAGCAGTTTGGCAGACTACGAGCAGTACTTC.